Following are 3 T cell receptor beta chains from one sample sequenced in a study of CXCR3-negative and CXCR3-positive naive CD8 T cells. Study-wide results and limits: Naive cells that were CXCR3-positive had more hydrophobic TRB CDR3s (compared with CXCR3-negative naive cells).

The TRB cDNA libraries were prepared by 5' RACE with UMI labels. From the 5' RACE reads, TCRdb lists one entry per CDR3 protein and no DNA. The sample table includes some 120,000 distinct CDR3 sequences. These receptors' antigens are unknown. The sequenced sample was naive CXCR3+ CD8+ T cells from blood. The subset was: CD45RO-CCR7+CD27+CD95- naive CD8+ T cells expressing CXCR3 (TNR3+). The source is a human donor in good health. Some clones in this sample may be carry-over from other donors' samples.

The chain combines TRBV5-1 with TRBJ2-3; the D call from TCRdb, TRBD2, cannot be confirmed without DNA. The length of the CDR3 is 17 residues. Germline V gene lookup returns CDR1 SGHRS and CDR2 YFSETQ. CDR3 sequence reads: CASSPALSGTYTDTQYF.

The rearrangement uses TRBV9 and TRBJ1-4; TCRdb names TRBD1, which stays unverified in the absence of DNA. The CDR3 has 15 amino acids. Germline V lookup: CDR1 SGDLS, CDR2 YYNGEE. CDR3 region: CASSVTGATNEKLFF.

V and J are TRBV12-3 or TRBV12-4 and TRBJ2-2. This CDR3 spans 13 amino acids. CDR3 in amino acids: CASSQTNTGELFF.